This TCR beta chain was captured by sequencing in a study of blood T cell repertoires in COVID-19. Germline loops: CDR1 MGHRA, CDR2 YSYEKL. V shed 1 base and J 3 bases; nucleotides not matched to a gene: 7. The length of the CDR3 is 16 residues. Clones were sequenced by immunoSEQ multiplex PCR, and TCRdb holds only the in-frame ones, with some missing. The sample gives over 450,000 clones, 89% of which show up once; 0.75% to 0.9% is in the top ten. The clonotype was recovered from a man younger than 35 with COVID-19, enrolled during active disease. The J gene is TRBJ2-7, the V gene TRBV4-1, with 9 bases identical to TRBD2. Sequencing was carried out using peripheral blood. For the CDR3, the DNA is TGCGCCAGCAGCCAAGTTGGGTCTAGCGGGATCTACGAGCAGTACTTC. It encodes CASSQVGSSGIYEQYF.